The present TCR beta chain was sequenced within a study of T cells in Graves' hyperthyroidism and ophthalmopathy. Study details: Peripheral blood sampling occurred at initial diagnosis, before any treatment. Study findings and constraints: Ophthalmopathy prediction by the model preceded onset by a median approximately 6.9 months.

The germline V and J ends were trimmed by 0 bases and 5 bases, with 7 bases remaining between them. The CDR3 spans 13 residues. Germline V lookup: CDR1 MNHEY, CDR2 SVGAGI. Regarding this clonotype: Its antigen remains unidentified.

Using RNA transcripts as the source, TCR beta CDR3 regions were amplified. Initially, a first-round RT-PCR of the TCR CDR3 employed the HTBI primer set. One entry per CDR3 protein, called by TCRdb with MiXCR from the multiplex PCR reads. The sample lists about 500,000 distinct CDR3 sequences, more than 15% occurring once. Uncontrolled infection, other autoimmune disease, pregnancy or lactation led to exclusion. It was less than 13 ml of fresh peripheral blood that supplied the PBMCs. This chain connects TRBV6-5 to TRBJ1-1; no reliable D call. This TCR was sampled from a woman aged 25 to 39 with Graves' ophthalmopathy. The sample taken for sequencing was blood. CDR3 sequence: CASSYSWGTEAFF. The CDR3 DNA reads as TGTGCCAGCAGTTACTCCTGGGGAACTGAAGCTTTCTTT.